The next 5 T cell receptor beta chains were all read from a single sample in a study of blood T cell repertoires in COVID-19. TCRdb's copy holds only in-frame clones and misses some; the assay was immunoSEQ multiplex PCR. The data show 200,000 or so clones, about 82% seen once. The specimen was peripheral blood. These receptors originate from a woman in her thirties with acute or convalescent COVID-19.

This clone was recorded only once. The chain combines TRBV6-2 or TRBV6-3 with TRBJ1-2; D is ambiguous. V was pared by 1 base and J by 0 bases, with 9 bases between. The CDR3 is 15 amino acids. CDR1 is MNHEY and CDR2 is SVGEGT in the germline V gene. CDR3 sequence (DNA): TGTGCCAGCAGTTACTGGGCCCAAGCTAACTATGGCTACACCTTC. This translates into CASSYWAQANYGYTF.

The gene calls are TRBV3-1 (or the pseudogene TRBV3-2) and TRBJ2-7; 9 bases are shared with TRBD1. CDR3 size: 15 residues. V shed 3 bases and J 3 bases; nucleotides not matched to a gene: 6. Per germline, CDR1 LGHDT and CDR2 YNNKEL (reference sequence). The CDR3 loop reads CASSQGTGKNYEQYF. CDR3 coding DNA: TGTGCCAGCAGCCAGGGGACAGGGAAAAACTACGAGCAGTACTTC.

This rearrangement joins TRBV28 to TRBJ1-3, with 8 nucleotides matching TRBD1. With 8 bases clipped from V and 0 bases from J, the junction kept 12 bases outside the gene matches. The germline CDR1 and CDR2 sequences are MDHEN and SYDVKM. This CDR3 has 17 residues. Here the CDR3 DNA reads TGTGCCAGCTCCCCCGCGGGACAGGTATCCTCTGGAAACACCATATATTTT. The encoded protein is CASSPAGQVSSGNTIYF. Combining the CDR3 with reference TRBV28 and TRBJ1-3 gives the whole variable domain DVKVTQSSRYLVKRTGEKVFLECVQDMDHENMFWYRQDPGLGLRLIYFSYDVKMKEKGDIPEGYSVSREKKERFSLILESASTNQTSMYLCASSPAGQVSSGNTIYFGEGSWLTVV.

For the CDR3, the DNA is TGTGCCAGCAGACTAGGGGGACCTGGAATGGTCGGGGAGCTGTTTTTT. This encodes CASRLGGPGMVGELFF. The chain uses TRBV7-3 and TRBJ2-2, with D tentatively TRBD1 (6 bases). V was cut by 6 bases and J by 7 bases, with 21 bases left in between. CDR3 length: 16 amino acids. Germline V gene lookup returns CDR1 SGHTA and CDR2 FQGTGA. Drawing the rest from reference TRBV7-3 and TRBJ2-2, the complete variable domain is GAGVSQTPSNKVTEKGKYVELRCDPISGHTALYWYRQSLGQGPEFLIYFQGTGAADDSGLPNDRFFAVRPEGSVSTLKIQRTERGDSAVYLCASRLGGPGMVGELFFGEGSRLTVL.

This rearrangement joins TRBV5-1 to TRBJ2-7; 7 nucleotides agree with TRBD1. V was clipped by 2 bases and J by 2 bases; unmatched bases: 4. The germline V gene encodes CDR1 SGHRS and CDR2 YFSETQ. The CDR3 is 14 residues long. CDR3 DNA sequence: TGCGCCAGCAGCTTTGACAGGGCGGCCTACGAGCAGTACTTC. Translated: CASSFDRAAYEQYF.